Each of the 27 T cell receptor beta chains below was sequenced from the same sample in a study of blood T cell repertoires in COVID-19. Sequencing was performed with immunoSEQ multiplex PCR; in TCRdb, only in-frame clones are kept and a portion is missing. The sample carries hundreds of thousands of clones, around 89% recorded once. The specimen was PBMCs or T cells enriched from blood (not recorded which). Every receptor here comes from a middle-aged woman who had recovered from COVID-19.

The rearrangement links TRBV4-3 to TRBJ1-1, with 7 bases identical to TRBD1. CDR1 is LGHNA and CDR2 is YSLEER in the germline V gene. There are 14 residues in the CDR3. Trimming took 4 bases from V and 7 from J; bases not matched to a gene: 9. CDR3 bases: TGCGCCAGCAGCCGCGGGACAGAGGCCCGTGAAGCTTTCTTT. As protein: CASSRGTEAREAFF.

The chain recombines TRBV2 with TRBJ2-2; weak D call: TRBD2 (5 bases). The CDR3 covers 11 residues. The germline V and J ends were trimmed by 8 bases and 5 bases, with 6 bases remaining between them. Germline V CDR1 and CDR2: SNHLY, FYNNEI. The CDR3 DNA reads as TGTGCCAGCCGGGGTACCGGGGAGCTGTTTTTT. Its protein product is CASRGTGELFF.

The chain has TRBV30 and TRBJ1-1; D gene ambiguous. Trimming took 5 bases from V and 4 from J, leaving 17 bases between them. Germline loops: CDR1 GTSNPN, CDR2 SVGIG (reference sequence). CDR3 length: 14 amino acids. CDR3 DNA sequence: TGTGCCTGGGGCCTCTGGCGGTCGAGCACTGAAGCTTTCTTT. Translation gives CAWGLWRSSTEAFF.

The V call is TRBV2, the J call TRBJ2-5; 8 bases line up with TRBD2. This CDR3 region has 13 residues. The germline gives CDR1 SNHLY, CDR2 FYNNEI. With 6 bases clipped from V and 5 bases from J, the junction kept 5 bases outside the gene matches. CDR3: CASRPGGAETQYF. CDR3 bases: TGTGCCAGCAGGCCCGGGGGGGCGGAGACCCAGTACTTC.

The chain carries TRBV4-1 and TRBJ2-3, with 9 bases that match TRBD2. The germline V gene encodes CDR1 MGHRA and CDR2 YSYEKL. The V segment lost 0 bases and the J segment 4 bases; nucleotides outside the gene matches: 2. CDR3 size: 15 residues. CDR3 sequence: CASSQDGGRADTQYF. The CDR3 region has the DNA TGCGCCAGCAGCCAAGACGGCGGGAGGGCAGATACGCAGTATTTT.

V is TRBV7-8 and J is TRBJ1-2, with 9 bases lining up with TRBD1. The length of the CDR3 is 15 residues. Germline V CDR1 and CDR2: SGHVS, FQNEAQ. Unmatched junction bases numbered 6, after V lost 3 bases and J lost 4 bases. CDR3 protein: CASSLATGGAYGYTF. The DNA of the CDR3 is TGTGCCAGCAGCTTGGCAACAGGGGGCGCCTATGGCTACACCTTC.

This chain uses TRBV18 with TRBJ2-1, with 9 bases identical to TRBD2. V gave up 6 bases and J gave up 0 bases; unmatched junction bases: 6. CDR3 size: 16 residues. The germline CDR1 and CDR2 sequences are KGHSH and LQKENI. DNA for the CDR3: TGTGCCAGCTCGGTTAGCGGGGGCCACTCCTACAATGAGCAGTTCTTC. Protein sequence: CASSVSGGHSYNEQFF.

This clone was seen a handful of times. The rearrangement uses TRBV2 and TRBJ1-1, with unresolved D. Trimming left V 5 bases short and J 1 base short, with 8 bases between. The CDR3 totals 13 residues. Germline CDR1 reads SNHLY; CDR2 reads FYNNEI. The CDR3, as DNA: TGTGCCAGCAGTCGTGCGGGGAACACTGAAGCTTTCTTT. Protein product: CASSRAGNTEAFF.

J is TRBJ1-5 and V is TRBV5-6, with unresolved D. V was shortened by 0 bases and J by 9 bases, with 10 bases between the two germline ends. Per the germline V gene, CDR1 is SGHDT and CDR2 is YYEEEE. CDR3 size: 13 residues. In DNA form, the CDR3 reads TGTGCCAGCAGCTTGGACGGTGGTCGGCCCCAGCATTTT. Translation: CASSLDGGRPQHF.

The chain has TRBV19 and TRBJ2-1, with 11 bases fitting TRBD2. CDR3 length: 16 amino acids. Germline-derived CDR1 and CDR2 are LNHDA and SQIVND (reference sequence). V dropped 6 bases and J dropped 3; count of bases not matched to a gene: 7. The CDR3 reads CASSLYGTSGYNEQFF. The CDR3 nucleotides read TGTGCCAGTAGCCTTTACGGGACTAGCGGCTACAATGAGCAGTTCTTC.

The chain carries TRBV11-2 and TRBJ1-6, with no clear D. V lost 3 bases to trimming and J lost 6 bases, with 9 bases between them. The CDR3 is 14 residues long. Germline loops: CDR1 SGHAT, CDR2 FQNNGV. CDR3 in amino acids: CASSFSDINSPLHF. In DNA, the CDR3 is TGTGCCAGCAGCTTTTCAGATATTAATTCACCCCTCCACTTT. The full variable domain, rest sourced from reference TRBV11-2 and TRBJ1-6, is EAGVAQSPRYKIIEKRQSVAFWCNPISGHATLYWYQQILGQGPKLLIQFQNNGVVDDSQLPKDRFSAERLKGVDSTLKIQPAKLEDSAVYLCASSFSDINSPLHFGNGTRLTVT.

A word on this clone: The identical CDR3 is also encoded by other nucleotide sequences in the sample. This chain connects TRBV19 to TRBJ2-7, with D hard to call. Per the germline V gene, CDR1 is LNHDA and CDR2 is SQIVND (reference sequence). V shed 3 bases and J shed 2 bases, with 11 bases lying between them. The CDR3 totals 14 residues. CDR3 sequence: CASSINRQAYEQYF. CDR3 nucleotides: TGTGCCAGTAGTATCAACCGGCAGGCCTACGAGCAGTACTTC.

J is TRBJ2-7 and V is TRBV29-1; D ambiguous. The V end was cut by 0 bases, the J end by 3 bases, with 9 bases between. CDR3 length equals 13 residues. CDR1 is SQVTM and CDR2 is ANQGSEA in the germline V gene. The CDR3: CSVEDRSDYEQYF. The CDR3 region has the DNA TGCAGCGTTGAAGACCGCAGCGACTACGAGCAGTACTTC.

The chain employs TRBV30 and TRBJ2-3; perhaps TRBD1 as D (7 bases). V lost 4 bases to trimming and J lost 5 bases, with 13 bases between them. Germline loops: CDR1 GTSNPN, CDR2 SVGIG (reference sequence). CDR3 size: 13 residues. As DNA, the CDR3 is TGTGCCTGGACCAGGGGGGCCATAGATACGCAGTATTTT. Translated, it gives CAWTRGAIDTQYF.

V is TRBV9 and J is TRBJ1-1; D is ambiguous. CDR1 and CDR2 from the germline V gene are SGDLS and YYNGEE. V lost 0 bases and J lost 4, with 7 bases in between. This CDR3 has 13 residues. CDR3 DNA: TGTGCCAGCAGCGTAGAAGCTCGCACTGAAGCTTTCTTT. Protein sequence: CASSVEARTEAFF.

This CDR3 is CASSFRRANSPLHF. In DNA, the CDR3 is TGTGCCAGCAGCTTCCGGCGGGCCAATTCACCCCTCCACTTT. This chain uses TRBV6-5 with TRBJ1-6, with no clear D. V dropped 6 bases and J dropped 7 bases, with 13 bases sitting between them. From germline, CDR1 is MNHEY and CDR2 SVGAGI. CDR3 length: 14 amino acids.

This clone was found once. This sequence joins TRBV24-1 and TRBJ2-3; 11 bases are shared with TRBD1. V was clipped by 9 bases and J by 6 bases; unmatched bases: 4. In germline, CDR1 is KGHDR, CDR2 SFDVKD. This CDR3 has 13 amino acids. The DNA for the CDR3 is TGTGCCACCGCAGGACAGGGGGCGGATACGCAGTATTTT. It is translated as CATAGQGADTQYF.

In nucleotides, the CDR3 is TGTGCCAGCAGCTGGGCCGAGGACTCACTGAGCTCCTACAATGAGCAGTTCTTC. This translates into CASSWAEDSLSSYNEQFF. The chain combines TRBV7-9 with TRBJ2-1; D may be TRBD2 (5 bases). Germline V gene sequence: CDR1 SEHNR, CDR2 FQNEAQ (reference sequence). V lost 4 bases and J 0 bases, leaving 19 bases between the germline ends. The CDR3 sequence is 18 residues long. The variable domain in full, completed from reference TRBV7-9 and TRBJ2-1, reads DTGVSQNPRHKITKRGQNVTFRCDPISEHNRLYWYRQTLGQGPEFLTYFQNEAQLEKSRLLSDRFSAERPKGSFSTLEIQRTEQGDSAMYLCASSWAEDSLSSYNEQFFGPGTRLTVL.

This clone was counted at least ten times. V is TRBV11-2 and J is TRBJ1-2, with 9 nucleotides matching TRBD1. This CDR3 has 15 amino acids. V shed 4 bases, J shed 6 bases, and the junction held 9 bases outside the gene matches. CDR1 is SGHAT, CDR2 FQNNGV, per germline. The CDR3 loop reads CASSSLRGTGNGYTF. Here the CDR3 DNA reads TGTGCCAGCAGCTCACTCCGCGGGACAGGGAATGGCTACACCTTC.

V gene TRBV10-3 combines with J gene TRBJ2-3, with 8 bases matching TRBD2. The CDR3 runs to 17 residues. The germline CDR1 and CDR2 sequences are ENHRY and SYGVKD. After removal of 4 bases from V and 5 bases from J, the junction contained 14 bases not matched to a gene. The DNA of the CDR3 is TGTGCCATCAGTGTCCGATCCCCTGACGGGAGGGGAGATACGCAGTATTTT. This sequence encodes CAISVRSPDGRGDTQYF.

The rearrangement joins TRBV28 to TRBJ2-7; 10 nucleotides match TRBD2. The junction had 8 bases not matched to a gene; V was cut back by 5 bases and J by 4 bases. This CDR3 has 15 amino acids. Per the germline V gene, CDR1 is MDHEN and CDR2 is SYDVKM. CDR3 residues: CASSPDPGLAYEQYF. CDR3 nucleotide sequence: TGTGCCAGCAGTCCTGACCCGGGACTAGCGTACGAGCAGTACTTC.

Remarks on this clone: Other DNA sequences in the sample encode the same CDR3. V usage is TRBV5-1 and J usage is TRBJ1-4; 8 nucleotides match TRBD1. Germline V gene sequence: CDR1 SGHRS, CDR2 YFSETQ. CDR3 size: 14 residues. The V and J ends lost 2 bases and 4 bases, in that order; junction bases with no gene match: 1. This chain's CDR3 is CASSLGQGNEKLFF. The CDR3 nucleotides read TGCGCCAGCAGCTTAGGACAGGGTAATGAAAAACTGTTTTTT.

The chain carries TRBV2 and TRBJ1-2; 10 bases agree with TRBD1. With 4 bases clipped from V and 4 bases from J, the junction kept 3 bases outside the gene matches. Germline CDR1 and CDR2: SNHLY and FYNNEI. The CDR3 spans 14 residues. CDR3 in amino acids: CASSVDRGPYGYTF. The CDR3 DNA is TGTGCCAGCAGTGTCGACAGGGGGCCCTATGGCTACACCTTC.

The V gene is TRBV19, the J gene TRBJ2-5; possible D gene TRBD1, 5 bases. The CDR3 spans 15 residues. Germline-derived CDR1 and CDR2 are LNHDA and SQIVND (reference sequence). V was cut by 4 bases and J by 4 bases, with 16 bases left in between. The CDR3 is CASSTGQGLGETQYF. CDR3 nucleotide sequence: TGTGCCAGTAGTACAGGACAAGGCCTGGGAGAGACCCAGTACTTC.

The chain combines TRBV18 with TRBJ2-7, with D uncertain. Trimming removed 0 bases from V and 2 bases from J, with 8 bases in between. The germline gives CDR1 KGHSH, CDR2 LQKENI. The CDR3 is 14 residues long. The CDR3 DNA is TGTGCCAGCTCACCACCTTCTACCCCCTACGAGCAGTACTTC. It translates to CASSPPSTPYEQYF.

The chain uses TRBV7-6 and TRBJ2-5, with no clear D. CDR1 and CDR2 from the germline V gene are SGHVS and FNYEAQ. The CDR3 consists of 13 residues. V shed 5 bases and J shed 4 bases, with 11 bases lying between them. CDR3 amino acids: CASSLRGRETQYF. The DNA of the CDR3 is TGTGCCAGCAGCCTCCGCGGCAGAGAGACCCAGTACTTC.

This sequence joins TRBV19 and TRBJ1-1; 8 nucleotides line up with TRBD1. The germline CDR1 and CDR2 sequences are LNHDA and SQIVND (reference sequence). The length of the CDR3 is 13 residues. The V segment lost 6 bases and the J segment 3 bases; nucleotides outside the gene matches: 3. CDR3 nucleotide sequence: TGTGCCAGTAGATCGGACAGGGACACTGAAGCTTTCTTT. It encodes CASRSDRDTEAFF.